These 21 T cell receptor beta chains share one sample of origin, sequenced in a study of T cell responses to AZD1222 COVID-19 vaccine. Clones were sequenced by immunoSEQ multiplex PCR, and TCRdb holds only the in-frame ones, with some missing. The sample contains tens of thousands of clones, around nine tenths of which appear only once. The starting material was peripheral blood, obtained 28 days after the second AZD1222 dose. The receptors come from an adult who received the AZD1222 COVID-19 vaccine.

The chain is built from TRBV7-6 and TRBJ2-7, with 7 bases matching TRBD2. Trimming removed 5 bases from V and 5 bases from J; junction bases left unmatched: 15. Germline CDR1 reads SGHVS; CDR2 reads FNYEAQ. The CDR3 loop spans 16 amino acids. DNA for the CDR3: TGTGCCAGCAGCCCGGGGGGAATAGGTAGGGACGACGAGCAGTACTTC. It is translated as CASSPGGIGRDDEQYF.

The V and J genes are TRBV5-8 and TRBJ1-5; the match to TRBD1 covers 8 bases. Trimming at V came to 9 bases and at J to 2 bases, leaving 7 bases not matched to a gene. The CDR3 contains 14 residues. Germline values: CDR1 SGHTS, CDR2 YDEGEE. The CDR3 DNA sequence: TGTGCCACCGCAGGGGGCGCAGGCAATCAGCCCCAGCATTTT. Protein product: CATAGGAGNQPQHF.

The chain recombines TRBV27 with TRBJ2-2; D is undetermined. This CDR3 region has 15 residues. V lost 0 bases and J lost 3, with 8 bases in between. Germline V CDR1 and CDR2: MNHEY, SMNVEV (reference sequence). The CDR3 DNA reads as TGTGCCAGCAGTTTATCGACCCACGACACCGGGGAGCTGTTTTTT. Residues: CASSLSTHDTGELFF.

On this clone: Other nucleotide sequences in the sample specify the same CDR3. V is TRBV19 and J is TRBJ2-1, with 8 bases identical to TRBD2. Germline values: CDR1 LNHDA, CDR2 SQIVND (reference sequence). CDR3 length equals 12 residues. V was pared by 1 base and J by 10 bases, with 0 bases of the junction left unmatched. CDR3 in DNA: TGTGCCAGTAGTATAGGCGGGGGGGAGCAGTTCTTC. Residues: CASSIGGGEQFF. Combining the CDR3 with reference TRBV19 and TRBJ2-1 gives the whole variable domain DGGITQSPKYLFRKEGQNVTLSCEQNLNHDAMYWYRQDPGQGLRLIYYSQIVNDFQKGDIAEGYSVSREKKESFPLTVTSAQKNPTAFYLCASSIGGGEQFFGPGTRLTVL.

The rearrangement joins TRBV2 to TRBJ1-3; D is ambiguous. The V and J ends lost 3 bases and 0 bases respectively, with 9 bases between them. The V gene's germline CDR1 is SNHLY and CDR2 FYNNEI. The CDR3 sequence is 15 residues long. CDR3: CASSDGSRSGNTIYF. CDR3 nucleotide sequence: TGTGCCAGCAGTGATGGGAGCCGCTCTGGAAACACCATATATTTT.

The rearrangement links TRBV7-8 to TRBJ2-7; possible D gene TRBD1, 6 bases. In germline, CDR1 is SGHVS, CDR2 FQNEAQ. With 5 bases removed from V and 0 bases from J, the gap between germline ends came to 8 bases. This CDR3 has 13 amino acids. CDR3 nucleotides: TGTGCCAGCAGCACAGGGCCCTCCTACGAGCAGTACTTC. Its translation is CASSTGPSYEQYF.

The chain links TRBV29-1 to TRBJ1-2; unclear D gene. CDR3 size: 13 residues. Germline assignment: CDR1 SQVTM and CDR2 ANQGSEA. V was pared by 4 bases and J by 0 bases, with 9 bases between. The CDR3 spells CSVARDTNYGYTF. In DNA form, the CDR3 reads TGCAGCGTTGCCCGAGATACTAACTATGGCTACACCTTC.

The chain recombines TRBV15 with TRBJ2-7; D may be TRBD1 (6 bases). This CDR3 spans 13 amino acids. V lost 4 bases and J lost 7, with 14 bases in between. CDR1 and CDR2 (germline): LNHNV, YYDKDF (reference sequence). The CDR3 loop is CATSTVQGEEQYF. CDR3 in DNA: TGTGCCACCAGCACCGTACAGGGTGAAGAGCAGTACTTC. The whole variable domain, filled in from reference TRBV15 and TRBJ2-7, reads DAMVIQNPRYQVTQFGKPVTLSCSQTLNHNVMYWYQQKSSQAPKLLFHYYDKDFNNEADTPDNFQSRRPNTSFCFLDIRSPGLGDTAMYLCATSTVQGEEQYFGPGTRLTVT.

The V and J genes are TRBV7-2 and TRBJ2-7, with a weak D call TRBD1 (6 bases). The CDR3 contains 13 residues. The germline V gene encodes CDR1 SGHTA and CDR2 FQGNSA. CDR3 protein: CATHRGTTYEQYF. Here the CDR3 DNA reads TGTGCAACCCATCGAGGGACAACTTACGAGCAGTACTTC. Drawing the rest from reference TRBV7-2 and TRBJ2-7, the complete variable domain is GAGVSQSPSNKVTEKGKDVELRCDPISGHTALYWYRQSLGQGLEFLIYFQGNSAPDKSGLPSDRFSAERTGGSVSTLTIQRTQQEDSAVYLCATHRGTTYEQYFGPGTRLTVT.

The chain employs TRBV28 and TRBJ2-7; D may be TRBD2 (5 bases). Germline values: CDR1 MDHEN, CDR2 SYDVKM. The CDR3 covers 14 residues. Between the trimmed V and J ends, which lost 7 bases and 0 bases, there was a span of 13 bases. CDR3 loop: CASIRGQVSYEQYF. The CDR3 DNA reads as TGTGCCAGCATCCGAGGGCAGGTCTCCTACGAGCAGTACTTC. Full variable domain (rest looked up from reference TRBV28 and TRBJ2-7): DVKVTQSSRYLVKRTGEKVFLECVQDMDHENMFWYRQDPGLGLRLIYFSYDVKMKEKGDIPEGYSVSREKKERFSLILESASTNQTSMYLCASIRGQVSYEQYFGPGTRLTVT.

This rearrangement joins TRBV7-3 to TRBJ2-1; 7 bases fit TRBD1. The junction had 10 bases not matched to a gene; V was cut back by 6 bases and J by 2 bases. CDR3 length: 16 residues. The germline gives CDR1 SGHTA, CDR2 FQGTGA. The CDR3 DNA is TGTGCCAGCAGTCGAGACGGGACAGCAACCTACAATGAGCAGTTCTTC. Residues: CASSRDGTATYNEQFF.

DNA for the CDR3: TGTGCCAGCAGCTTACTCTCGGGCGGGGGGGTGGATTCACCCCTCCACTTT. It encodes CASSLLSGGGVDSPLHF. This chain joins TRBV7-2 and TRBJ1-6; TRBD1 might be the D (5 bases). Germline loops: CDR1 SGHTA, CDR2 FQGNSA. The V gene lost 2 bases and the J gene lost 8 bases, with 19 bases spanning the gap. This CDR3 region has 17 residues.

The CDR3 region is CASSPGRGDTQYF. The CDR3 DNA follows: TGCGCCAGCAGCCCCGGGAGGGGGGATACGCAGTATTTT. This chain joins TRBV4-3 and TRBJ2-3, with 8 bases fitting TRBD2. Losses at the gene ends were 4 bases for V and 6 bases for J; bases not matched to a gene: 3. Looked up from germline, CDR1 is LGHNA and CDR2 is YSLEER. CDR3 length: 13 amino acids.

The chain links TRBV19 to TRBJ2-5; weak D call: TRBD1 (5 bases). This CDR3 has 15 amino acids. V gave up 4 bases and J gave up 3 bases, with 15 bases separating them. Germline CDR1 is LNHDA and CDR2 is SQIVND (reference sequence). In DNA form, the CDR3 reads TGTGCCAGTAGTACCCTATCTGACAGCGAAGAGACCCAGTACTTC. Protein sequence: CASSTLSDSEETQYF. Looking up the rest from reference TRBV19 and TRBJ2-5 gives the full variable domain: DGGITQSPKYLFRKEGQNVTLSCEQNLNHDAMYWYRQDPGQGLRLIYYSQIVNDFQKGDIAEGYSVSREKKESFPLTVTSAQKNPTAFYLCASSTLSDSEETQYFGPGTRLLVL.

CDR3 nucleotides: TGTGCCAGCAGCCCCCAGCCCAGGGGTAACGAGCAGTACTTC. This gives the protein CASSPQPRGNEQYF. This sequence joins TRBV7-2 and TRBJ2-7; D is possibly TRBD1 (6 bases). The CDR3 extends over 14 amino acids. Germline lookup yields CDR1 SGHTA and CDR2 FQGNSA. V gave up 5 bases and J gave up 5 bases, with 16 bases separating them.

This chain joins TRBV11-2 and TRBJ2-5; D uncertain. Germline V gene sequence: CDR1 SGHAT, CDR2 FQNNGV. The V and J ends lost 1 base and 0 bases respectively, with 6 bases between them. The CDR3 totals 14 residues. CDR3: CASSLGQYQETQYF. For the CDR3, the DNA is TGTGCCAGCAGCTTAGGGCAATACCAAGAGACCCAGTACTTC.

This rearrangement joins TRBV7-9 to TRBJ2-3; the D gene is possibly TRBD2 (5 bases). The CDR3 has 16 residues. Trimming stripped 4 bases from V and 4 bases from J, with 18 bases between. Germline assignment: CDR1 SEHNR and CDR2 FQNEAQ (reference sequence). The CDR3 DNA follows: TGTGCCAGCAGCTCGATACTAGAAATACGATCAGATACGCAGTATTTT. Translated: CASSSILEIRSDTQYF.

The V call is TRBV9, the J call TRBJ2-2; D gene unclear. This CDR3 spans 17 amino acids. The V end was cut by 4 bases, the J end by 0 bases, with 16 bases between. Per the germline V gene, CDR1 is SGDLS and CDR2 is YYNGEE. The CDR3, as DNA: TGTGCCAGCAGCCCTAGAGAGGTCACCTCGAACACCGGGGAGCTGTTTTTT. Protein product: CASSPREVTSNTGELFF.

V and J are TRBV6-5 and TRBJ1-5, with D unclear. The V and J ends lost 0 bases and 0 bases respectively, with 9 bases between them. In germline, CDR1 is MNHEY, CDR2 SVGAGI. This CDR3 is 16 amino acids long. Here the CDR3 reads CASSYSGINSNQPQHF. CDR3 DNA sequence: TGTGCCAGCAGTTACTCCGGAATCAATAGCAATCAGCCCCAGCATTTT.

The chain recombines TRBV19 with TRBJ2-3; D not certain. The V end was cut by 1 base, the J end by 4 bases, with 12 bases between. The CDR3 is 15 amino acids. Germline V CDR1 and CDR2: LNHDA, SQIVND (reference sequence). The CDR3, as DNA: TGTGCCAGTAGTATAGGAAGGGTTGCAGCAGATACGCAGTATTTT. Its translation: CASSIGRVAADTQYF.

The V gene is TRBV9, the J gene TRBJ2-6, with 10 bases identical to TRBD1. There are 18 residues in the CDR3. Losses at the gene ends were 4 bases for V and 0 bases for J; bases not matched to a gene: 7. Per germline, CDR1 SGDLS and CDR2 YYNGEE. Written as DNA, the CDR3 is TGTGCCAGCAGCCCCCGGGACAGGGGATTCTCTGGGGCCAACGTCCTGACTTTC. Translating gives CASSPRDRGFSGANVLTF.